Listed below are T cell receptor beta chains from one sample, sequenced in a study of cytomegalovirus exposure and HLA in healthy donors. Sequencing was performed with immunoSEQ multiplex PCR; in TCRdb, only in-frame clones are kept and a portion is missing. Of 95,000 to 150,000 clones listed, 80% are singletons. Material: PBMCs. The source is a man in his thirties or forties in good health and CMV-seropositive. Both conserved end residues are part of each CDR3. The D gene is left open where the match is weak. Rows may omit the clone size; those that give it use once, few, many or a size class.

j_call: TRBJ2-5
clone_size: .
v_call: TRBV6-6
d_call: TRBD2
cdr3_aa: CASSYSGYGLGAAQYF
cdr3_nt: TGTGCCAGCAGTTACTCGGGCTATGGACTAGGGGCGGCCCAGTACTTC

j_call: TRBJ1-2
clone_size: .
v_call: TRBV2
d_call: .
cdr3_aa: CASSSARAFGYTF
cdr3_nt: TGTGCCAGCAGCTCAGCCAGGGCCTTTGGCTACACCTTC

j_call: TRBJ2-1
clone_size: .
v_call: TRBV27
d_call: TRBD1
cdr3_aa: CASSSLGQALLGQQFF
cdr3_nt: TGTGCCAGCAGTTCCCTGGGACAGGCCCTTTTAGGGCAGCAGTTCTTC

j_call: TRBJ1-1
clone_size: few
v_call: TRBV27
d_call: .
cdr3_aa: CASRPGMRDTEAFF
cdr3_nt: TGTGCCAGCAGGCCTGGGATGCGGGACACTGAAGCTTTCTTT

j_call: TRBJ1-2
clone_size: once
v_call: TRBV28
d_call: .
cdr3_aa: CASSLSGPYGYTF
cdr3_nt: TGTGCCAGCAGTTTATCAGGGCCCTATGGCTACACCTTC

j_call: TRBJ1-4
clone_size: .
v_call: TRBV10-3
d_call: TRBD1
cdr3_aa: CASKPGQGEKLFF
cdr3_nt: TGTGCCAGCAAACCGGGACAGGGGGAAAAACTGTTTTTT

j_call: TRBJ1-5
clone_size: .
v_call: TRBV5-1
d_call: .
cdr3_aa: CASSFTGLDQPQHF
cdr3_nt: TGCGCCAGCAGCTTTACAGGGCTGGATCAGCCCCAGCATTTT

j_call: TRBJ2-3
clone_size: .
v_call: TRBV5-1
d_call: TRBD2
cdr3_aa: CASSLGTSGGKDTQYF
cdr3_nt: TGCGCCAGCAGCCTTGGGACTAGCGGGGGGAAAGATACGCAGTATTTT

j_call: TRBJ1-2
clone_size: .
v_call: TRBV6-5
d_call: TRBD1
cdr3_aa: CASSLGQLNYGYTF
cdr3_nt: TGTGCCAGCAGTCTGGGACAGCTAAACTATGGCTACACCTTC

j_call: TRBJ1-1
clone_size: .
v_call: TRBV6-5
d_call: TRBD1
cdr3_aa: CASSYPGTGFTEAFF
cdr3_nt: TGTGCCAGCAGTTACCCCGGGACAGGGTTCACTGAAGCTTTCTTT

j_call: TRBJ1-2
clone_size: .
v_call: TRBV9
d_call: .
cdr3_aa: CASSVDSAFYGYTF
cdr3_nt: TGTGCCAGCAGCGTCGACTCGGCGTTCTATGGCTACACCTTC

j_call: TRBJ2-5
clone_size: few
v_call: TRBV6-5
d_call: .
cdr3_aa: CASSPSGGRGTQYF
cdr3_nt: TGTGCCAGCAGTCCCTCAGGGGGGCGAGGGACCCAGTACTTC

j_call: TRBJ1-1
clone_size: .
v_call: TRBV30
d_call: .
cdr3_aa: CAWSTFALQAITEAFF
cdr3_nt: TGTGCCTGGAGTACATTCGCCCTCCAAGCGATCACTGAAGCTTTCTTT

j_call: TRBJ1-1
clone_size: few
v_call: TRBV27
d_call: .
cdr3_aa: CASNPTGLYTEAFF
cdr3_nt: TGTGCCAGCAACCCTACAGGGTTGTACACTGAAGCTTTCTTT

j_call: TRBJ1-3
clone_size: .
v_call: TRBV5-5
d_call: TRBD1
cdr3_aa: CASSWGGTGGNTIYF
cdr3_nt: TGTGCCAGCAGCTGGGGGGGGACAGGGGGAAACACCATATATTTT

j_call: TRBJ1-5
clone_size: few
v_call: TRBV19
d_call: TRBD1
cdr3_aa: CASSSWLPRQGESQPQHF
cdr3_nt: TGTGCCAGTAGTTCGTGGCTTCCTCGACAGGGGGAGAGTCAGCCCCAGCATTTT

j_call: TRBJ1-1
clone_size: .
v_call: TRBV2
d_call: TRBD1
cdr3_aa: CASRALTGPNTEAFF
cdr3_nt: TGTGCCAGCAGGGCACTGACAGGGCCGAACACTGAAGCTTTCTTT

j_call: TRBJ2-2
clone_size: .
v_call: TRBV11-3
d_call: .
cdr3_aa: CASSLSGPNTGELFF
cdr3_nt: TGTGCCAGCAGCTTAAGCGGGCCGAACACCGGGGAGCTGTTTTTT

j_call: TRBJ1-2
clone_size: .
v_call: TRBV21-1
d_call: .
cdr3_aa: CASSEAGADNYGYTF
cdr3_nt: TGTGCCAGCAGCGAAGCAGGGGCTGATAACTATGGCTACACCTTC

j_call: TRBJ1-1
clone_size: .
v_call: TRBV27
d_call: .
cdr3_aa: CASSVFQGRTEAFF
cdr3_nt: TGTGCCAGCAGTGTTTTCCAGGGGAGAACTGAAGCTTTCTTT

j_call: TRBJ2-1
clone_size: .
v_call: TRBV7-8
d_call: TRBD2
cdr3_aa: CASSGGSGGTTNEQFF
cdr3_nt: TGTGCCAGCAGCGGGGGGAGCGGGGGGACGACCAATGAGCAGTTCTTC

j_call: TRBJ1-1
clone_size: few
v_call: TRBV11-2
d_call: .
cdr3_aa: CASSPMMAGREAFF
cdr3_nt: TGTGCCAGCAGCCCCATGATGGCGGGACGTGAAGCTTTCTTT

j_call: TRBJ1-1
clone_size: once
v_call: TRBV5-1
d_call: .
cdr3_aa: CASYPQPGGLEAFF
cdr3_nt: TGCGCCAGCTACCCTCAACCGGGGGGCTTGGAAGCTTTCTTT

j_call: TRBJ2-7
clone_size: .
v_call: TRBV18
d_call: TRBD2
cdr3_aa: CASSPIRAGGYEQYF
cdr3_nt: TGTGCCAGCTCACCAATTCGGGCGGGGGGGTACGAGCAGTACTTC

j_call: TRBJ1-6
clone_size: .
v_call: TRBV7-3
d_call: TRBD1
cdr3_aa: CASSLQGGNDSPLHF
cdr3_nt: TGTGCCAGCAGCTTACAGGGGGGCAATGATTCACCCCTCCACTTT

j_call: TRBJ1-1
clone_size: .
v_call: TRBV7-2
d_call: TRBD1
cdr3_aa: CASSRTGGTEAFF
cdr3_nt: TGTGCCAGCAGTCGGACAGGGGGCACTGAAGCTTTCTTT

j_call: TRBJ1-1
clone_size: .
v_call: TRBV19
d_call: .
cdr3_aa: CASSIGLLVWNTEAFF
cdr3_nt: TGTGCCAGTAGTATAGGTTTACTAGTTTGGAACACTGAAGCTTTCTTT

j_call: TRBJ2-4
clone_size: .
v_call: TRBV4-1
d_call: .
cdr3_aa: CASSQAEQGGNIQYF
cdr3_nt: TGCGCCAGCAGCCAGGCTGAACAGGGTGGGAACATTCAGTACTTC

j_call: TRBJ1-3
clone_size: .
v_call: TRBV7-8
d_call: .
cdr3_aa: CASSDLARPGNTIYF
cdr3_nt: TGTGCCAGCTCCGATCTTGCCCGCCCCGGGAACACCATATATTTT

j_call: TRBJ1-4
clone_size: .
v_call: TRBV10-2
d_call: .
cdr3_aa: CASSESGTTEKLFF
cdr3_nt: TGCGCCAGCAGTGAGTCGGGGACAACCGAAAAACTGTTTTTT

j_call: TRBJ2-4
clone_size: .
v_call: TRBV9
d_call: TRBD1
cdr3_aa: CASSTGGRQGEDIQYF
cdr3_nt: TGTGCCAGCAGCACAGGGGGCCGACAGGGTGAGGACATTCAGTACTTC

j_call: TRBJ1-2
clone_size: .
v_call: TRBV5-8
d_call: TRBD1
cdr3_aa: CASSRDRASYGYTF
cdr3_nt: TGTGCCAGCAGCCGTGACAGGGCTAGCTATGGCTACACCTTC

j_call: TRBJ1-4
clone_size: once
v_call: TRBV13
d_call: .
cdr3_aa: CASSLARVPEKLFF
cdr3_nt: TGTGCCAGCAGCTTAGCCAGGGTCCCTGAAAAACTGTTTTTT

j_call: TRBJ2-7
clone_size: once
v_call: TRBV27
d_call: TRBD1
cdr3_aa: CASSPGTGGGNEQYF
cdr3_nt: TGTGCCAGCAGTCCCGGGACAGGGGGTGGAAACGAGCAGTACTTC

j_call: TRBJ1-5
clone_size: .
v_call: TRBV27
d_call: .
cdr3_aa: CASSPRLNSNQPQHF
cdr3_nt: TGTGCCAGCAGTCCGCGACTAAATAGCAATCAGCCCCAGCATTTT

j_call: TRBJ1-4
clone_size: .
v_call: TRBV2
d_call: .
cdr3_aa: CATKMGQDNEKLFF
cdr3_nt: TGTGCCACCAAAATGGGGCAGGATAATGAAAAACTGTTTTTT

j_call: TRBJ2-5
clone_size: .
v_call: TRBV30
d_call: .
cdr3_aa: CAWSLRGETQYF
cdr3_nt: TGTGCCTGGAGTCTCCGAGGGGAGACCCAGTACTTC

j_call: TRBJ1-6
clone_size: .
v_call: TRBV12-5
d_call: .
cdr3_aa: CASGLVLGRDHNSPLHF
cdr3_nt: TGTGCTAGTGGTTTGGTACTCGGCAGGGATCATAATTCACCCCTCCACTTT

j_call: TRBJ1-4
clone_size: .
v_call: TRBV6-1
d_call: TRBD1
cdr3_aa: CASSERGGTGFLNEKLFF
cdr3_nt: TGTGCCAGCAGTGAAAGGGGCGGGACAGGGTTTCTTAATGAAAAACTGTTTTTT

j_call: TRBJ1-5
clone_size: .
v_call: TRBV2
d_call: .
cdr3_aa: CASSRGLGNQPQHF
cdr3_nt: TGTGCCAGCAGTAGAGGGTTGGGCAATCAGCCCCAGCATTTT

j_call: TRBJ2-3
clone_size: .
v_call: TRBV9
d_call: TRBD2
cdr3_aa: CASSKFGTSFSERTDTQYF
cdr3_nt: TGTGCCAGCAGCAAATTCGGGACTAGCTTTTCAGAACGCACAGATACGCAGTATTTT

j_call: TRBJ1-5
clone_size: .
v_call: TRBV7-6
d_call: .
cdr3_aa: CASSLASEGSQPQHF
cdr3_nt: TGTGCCAGCAGCTTAGCGTCGGAGGGTAGTCAGCCCCAGCATTTT

j_call: TRBJ2-5
clone_size: .
v_call: TRBV5-1
d_call: .
cdr3_aa: CASSSGLTGETQYF
cdr3_nt: TGCGCCAGCAGCTCCGGCTTGACGGGAGAGACCCAGTACTTC

j_call: TRBJ1-6
clone_size: once
v_call: TRBV25-1
d_call: TRBD1
cdr3_aa: CASRATGTGNSPLHF
cdr3_nt: TGTGCCAGCAGGGCCACCGGGACAGGCAATTCACCCCTCCACTTT

j_call: TRBJ1-2
clone_size: .
v_call: TRBV21-1
d_call: .
cdr3_aa: CASSKTPPTVYGYTF
cdr3_nt: TGTGCCAGCAGCAAAACCCCGCCGACAGTCTATGGCTACACCTTC

j_call: TRBJ2-5
clone_size: .
v_call: TRBV4-1
d_call: .
cdr3_aa: CASSQEKLALETQYF
cdr3_nt: TGCGCCAGCAGCCAAGAGAAGCTAGCTTTGGAGACCCAGTACTTC

j_call: TRBJ2-5
clone_size: few
v_call: TRBV19
d_call: .
cdr3_aa: CASNDGGSRTQYF
cdr3_nt: TGTGCCAGTAACGATGGGGGGTCAAGGACCCAGTACTTC

j_call: TRBJ1-5
clone_size: .
v_call: TRBV19
d_call: TRBD1
cdr3_aa: CASSMPDRASNQPQHF
cdr3_nt: TGTGCCAGTAGTATGCCCGACAGGGCGAGCAATCAGCCCCAGCATTTT

j_call: TRBJ1-6
clone_size: .
v_call: TRBV5-1
d_call: TRBD1
cdr3_aa: CASSLGGTGAHSPLHF
cdr3_nt: TGCGCCAGCAGCTTGGGAGGGACAGGGGCCCACTCACCCCTCCACTTT